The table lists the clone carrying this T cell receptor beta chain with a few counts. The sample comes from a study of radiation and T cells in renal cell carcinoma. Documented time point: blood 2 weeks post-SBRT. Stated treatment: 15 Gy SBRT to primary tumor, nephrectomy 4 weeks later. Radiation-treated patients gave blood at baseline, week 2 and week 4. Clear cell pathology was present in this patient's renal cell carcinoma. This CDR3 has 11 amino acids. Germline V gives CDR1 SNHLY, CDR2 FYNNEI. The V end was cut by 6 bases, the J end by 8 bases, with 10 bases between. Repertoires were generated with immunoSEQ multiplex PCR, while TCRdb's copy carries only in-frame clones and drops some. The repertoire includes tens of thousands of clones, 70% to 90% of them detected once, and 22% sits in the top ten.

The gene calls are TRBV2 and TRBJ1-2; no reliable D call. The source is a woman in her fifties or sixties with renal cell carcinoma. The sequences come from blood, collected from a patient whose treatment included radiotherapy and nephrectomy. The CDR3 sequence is CASSPSPGYTF. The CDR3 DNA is TGTGCCAGCAGCCCCTCACCCGGCTACACCTTC.